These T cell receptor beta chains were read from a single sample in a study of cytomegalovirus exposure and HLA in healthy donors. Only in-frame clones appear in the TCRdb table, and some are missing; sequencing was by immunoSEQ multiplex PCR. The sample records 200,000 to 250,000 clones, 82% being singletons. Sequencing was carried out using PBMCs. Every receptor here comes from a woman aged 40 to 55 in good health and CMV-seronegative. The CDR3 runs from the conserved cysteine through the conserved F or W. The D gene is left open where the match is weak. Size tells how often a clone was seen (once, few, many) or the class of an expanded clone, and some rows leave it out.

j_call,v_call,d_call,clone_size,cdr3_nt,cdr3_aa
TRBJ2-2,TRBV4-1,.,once,TGCGCCAGCAGCTACCCGGCGAGGGCGCGGACCGGGGAGCTGCTTTTT,CASSYPARARTGELLF
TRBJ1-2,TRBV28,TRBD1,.,TGTGCCAGCACTTCAGGTGGGACAGGGGGCTATGGCTACACCTTC,CASTSGGTGGYGYTF
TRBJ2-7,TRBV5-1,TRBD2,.,TGCGCCAGCAGCTTGGTGGCGGGAGGATCGGGCGAGCAGTACTTC,CASSLVAGGSGEQYF
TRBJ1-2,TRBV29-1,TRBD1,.,TGCAGCGTTGAAAGGACAGGTACCGGCTACACCTTC,CSVERTGTGYTF
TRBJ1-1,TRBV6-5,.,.,TGTGCCAGCAGCCAGACAGTGCCAAACACTGAAGCTTTCTTT,CASSQTVPNTEAFF
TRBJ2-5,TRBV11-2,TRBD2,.,TGTGCCAGCAGCCAGGGACTAGTGGGGACCCAGTACTTC,CASSQGLVGTQYF
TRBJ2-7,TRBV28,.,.,TGTGCCAGCAGTTTGAGGGGGGGCAAGCGCGAGCAGTACTTC,CASSLRGGKREQYF
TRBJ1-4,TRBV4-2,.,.,TGTGCCAGCAGCCAAGATTTGTTCAGGGAAAAACTGTTTTTT,CASSQDLFREKLFF
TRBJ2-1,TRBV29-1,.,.,TGCAGCGGGCGGGACTTCGGAATCGAGCAGTTCTTC,CSGRDFGIEQFF
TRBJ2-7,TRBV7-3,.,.,TGTGCCAGCAGCTTAACGGGGGACACCTACGAGCAGTACTTC,CASSLTGDTYEQYF
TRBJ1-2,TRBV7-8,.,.,TGTGCCAGCAGCTCCTACAAGAATTCGGACAGAACTAACTATGGCTACACCTTC,CASSSYKNSDRTNYGYTF
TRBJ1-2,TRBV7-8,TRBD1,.,TGTGCCAGCAGCTTAGACAGGGGCAATGGCTACACCTTC,CASSLDRGNGYTF
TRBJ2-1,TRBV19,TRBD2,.,TGTGCCAGCAACCCCCGCACCGGAGGGATAGCGGGAGGGCCCTACAATGAGCAGTTCTTC,CASNPRTGGIAGGPYNEQFF
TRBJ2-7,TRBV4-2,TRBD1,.,TGTGCCAGCAGCCAAGGTGACAGGGTAGGCTACGAGCAGTACTTC,CASSQGDRVGYEQYF
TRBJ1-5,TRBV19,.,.,TGTGCCAGTAGTCAAGGACAAGGCAATCAGCCCCAGCATTTT,CASSQGQGNQPQHF
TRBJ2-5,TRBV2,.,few,TGTGCCAGCAGTGAAGCGCTGGGCCTACTGGCGAGCCAAGAGACCCAGTACTTC,CASSEALGLLASQETQYF
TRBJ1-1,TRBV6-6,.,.,TGTGCCAGCAGCCCGCGTTCAGGAAGCATGAACACTGAAGCTTTCTTT,CASSPRSGSMNTEAFF
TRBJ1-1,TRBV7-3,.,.,TGTGCCAGCAGAAGTCTTACGTTCGGGTTGAACACTGAAGCTTTCTTT,CASRSLTFGLNTEAFF
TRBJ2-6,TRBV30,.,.,TGTGCCTGGAGTGTACACGGGGCTGGGGCCAACGTCCTGACTTTC,CAWSVHGAGANVLTF
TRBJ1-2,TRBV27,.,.,TGTGCCAGCAGATCGCGGGGGGGCTATGGCTACACCTTC,CASRSRGGYGYTF
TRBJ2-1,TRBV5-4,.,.,TGTGCCAGCATGGGGAAGGGGTCGTATGAGCAGTTCTTC,CASMGKGSYEQFF
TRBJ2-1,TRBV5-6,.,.,TGTGCCAGCAGTTCAACCCCTCAACTGGAGAATGAGCAGTTCTTC,CASSSTPQLENEQFF
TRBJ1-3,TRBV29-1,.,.,TGCAGCGCCCGGGGTTCGGGAAACACCATATATTTT,CSARGSGNTIYF
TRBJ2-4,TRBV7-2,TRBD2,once,TGTGCCAGCAGCCCAGGACTAGTGACCAAAAACATTCAGTACTTC,CASSPGLVTKNIQYF
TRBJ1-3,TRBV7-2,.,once,TGTGCCAGCAGCTTAGCGCGGGGCAGGAGCTCTGGAAACACCATATATTTT,CASSLARGRSSGNTIYF
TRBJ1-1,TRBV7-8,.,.,TGTGCCAGCAGCTTAGAAGCCCTCAACTCAGCTTTCTTT,CASSLEALNSAFF
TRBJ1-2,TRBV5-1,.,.,TGCGCCAGCAGCTTGGACGATGAGGGCTATGGCTACACCTTC,CASSLDDEGYGYTF
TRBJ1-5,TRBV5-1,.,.,TGCGCCAGCAGCTTGGGGGGGGGCAATCAGCCCCAGCATTTT,CASSLGGGNQPQHF
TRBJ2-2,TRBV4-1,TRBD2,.,TGCGCCAGCAGCCCGACTAGCGGGAGGGAGCTGTTTTTT,CASSPTSGRELFF
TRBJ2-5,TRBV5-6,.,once,TGTGCCAGCAGCTCTGGCGGGGGCGCCGCCATGGAGACCCAGTACTTC,CASSSGGGAAMETQYF
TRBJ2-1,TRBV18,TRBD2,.,TGTGCCAGCTCACTCTTCCTTAGCGGGAGGGAGGCGAGTGAGCAGTTCTTC,CASSLFLSGREASEQFF
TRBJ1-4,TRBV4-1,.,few,TGCGCCAGCAGCCAGGGAGATGAAAAACTGTTTTTT,CASSQGDEKLFF
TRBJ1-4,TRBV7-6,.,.,TGTGCCAGCAGCCAAGCCCTGGCAACTAATGAAAAACTGTTTTTT,CASSQALATNEKLFF
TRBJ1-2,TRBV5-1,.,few,TGCGCCAGCAGCTTAACAGGGAGCTATGGCTACACCTTC,CASSLTGSYGYTF
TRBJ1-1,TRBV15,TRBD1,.,TGTGCCACCAGCAGGGGGACAGTATTGAACACTGAAGCTTTCTTT,CATSRGTVLNTEAFF